The T cell receptor (beta chain) under discussion was sequenced for a study of blood T cell repertoires in COVID-19. Study overall: Some COVID-19 samples were acute and others convalescent; all came from the United States, Italy and Spain. T cells, B-cell-depleted T cells, or PBMCs supplied cDNA or gDNA.

The V and J ends lost 4 bases and 3 bases, in that order; junction bases with no gene match: 5. Germline values: CDR1 KGHDR, CDR2 SFDVKD. This CDR3 is built from 16 residues. Under the authors' procedure: Estimates of nucleated cell counts were drawn from the amplification of reference gene primers. The repertoire was sequenced with immunoSEQ multiplex PCR; TCRdb's copy has only in-frame clones and lacks some. The DNA was the basis for D and trimming; V, J and clone size are from that table. The sample lists about 200,000 clones; around 90% were seen once. The chain combines TRBV24-1 with TRBJ2-5, with 12 bases fitting TRBD2. The sequenced sample consisted of peripheral blood. The sequence was obtained from a man aged 55 to 70 who had recovered from COVID-19. Here the CDR3 DNA reads TGTGCCACCAGTGACCCGACTAGCGGGGGAGAAGAGACCCAGTACTTC. Protein product: CATSDPTSGGEETQYF.